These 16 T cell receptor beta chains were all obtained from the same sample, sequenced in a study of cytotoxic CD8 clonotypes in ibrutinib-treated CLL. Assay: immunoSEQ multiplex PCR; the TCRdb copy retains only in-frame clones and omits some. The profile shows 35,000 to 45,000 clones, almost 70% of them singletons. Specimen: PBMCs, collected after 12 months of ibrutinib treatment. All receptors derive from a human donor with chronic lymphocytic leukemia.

Written as DNA, the CDR3 is TGTGCCAGCGGACAGCCTTACGAGCAGTACTTC. The encoded protein is CASGQPYEQYF. The chain employs TRBV9 and TRBJ2-7; weak D call: TRBD1 (6 bases). V lost 7 bases and J lost 4, with 9 bases in between. This CDR3 spans 11 amino acids. CDR1 and CDR2 (germline): SGDLS, YYNGEE.

Here the CDR3 reads CASSRVKDTEAFF. Written as DNA, the CDR3 is TGTGCCAGCAGCAGGGTGAAGGACACTGAAGCTTTCTTT. The chain carries TRBV6-1 and TRBJ1-1; tentative D call: TRBD1 (5 bases). Germline V gives CDR1 MNHNS, CDR2 SASEGT. CDR3 length equals 13 residues. The V end lost 6 bases, the J end lost 3 bases, and 11 bases lay between the germline ends.

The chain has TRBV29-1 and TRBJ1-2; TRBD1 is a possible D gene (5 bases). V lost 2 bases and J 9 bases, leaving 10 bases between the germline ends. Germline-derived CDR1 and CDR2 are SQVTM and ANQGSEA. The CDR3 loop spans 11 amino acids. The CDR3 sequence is CSVEQGARYTF. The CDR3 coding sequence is TGCAGCGTTGAACAGGGTGCGCGCTACACCTTC.

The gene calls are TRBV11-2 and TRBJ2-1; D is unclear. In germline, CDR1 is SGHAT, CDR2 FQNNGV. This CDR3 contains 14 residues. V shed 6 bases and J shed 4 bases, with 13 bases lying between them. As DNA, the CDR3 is TGTGCCAGCAGTCCAGATGCGAGGTACAATGAGCAGTTCTTC. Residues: CASSPDARYNEQFF.

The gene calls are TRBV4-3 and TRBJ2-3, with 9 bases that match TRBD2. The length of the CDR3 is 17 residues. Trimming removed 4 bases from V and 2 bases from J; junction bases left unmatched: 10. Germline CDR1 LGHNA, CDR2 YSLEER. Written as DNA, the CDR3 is TGCGCCAGCAGCCGAGGTAGCGGGAGAGACCCCACAGATACGCAGTATTTT. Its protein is CASSRGSGRDPTDTQYF.

For the CDR3, the DNA is TGCGCCAGCAGCTTGGATAGCGTGTCCTACGAGCAGTACTTC. It is translated as CASSLDSVSYEQYF. V gene TRBV5-1 combines with J gene TRBJ2-7, with a weak D call TRBD2 (5 bases). This CDR3 region has 14 residues. V was cut by 0 bases and J by 1 base, with 8 bases left in between. Germline V gives CDR1 SGHRS, CDR2 YFSETQ.

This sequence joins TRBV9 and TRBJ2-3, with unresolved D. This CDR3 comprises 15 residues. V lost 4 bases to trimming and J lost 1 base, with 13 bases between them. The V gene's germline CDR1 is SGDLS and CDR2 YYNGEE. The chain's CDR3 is CASSTEEPRTDTQYF. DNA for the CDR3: TGTGCCAGCAGCACCGAGGAGCCCCGCACAGATACGCAGTATTTT.

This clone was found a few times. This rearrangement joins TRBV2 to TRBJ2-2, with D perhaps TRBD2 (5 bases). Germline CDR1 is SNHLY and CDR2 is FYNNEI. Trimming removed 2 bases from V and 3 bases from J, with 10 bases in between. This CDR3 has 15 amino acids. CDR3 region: CASSELAPDTGELFF. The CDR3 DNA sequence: TGTGCCAGCAGTGAACTAGCACCAGACACCGGGGAGCTGTTTTTT.

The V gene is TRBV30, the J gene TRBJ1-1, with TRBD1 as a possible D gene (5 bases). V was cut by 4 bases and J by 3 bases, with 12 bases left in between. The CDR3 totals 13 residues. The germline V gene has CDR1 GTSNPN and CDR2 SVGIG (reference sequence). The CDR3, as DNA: TGTGCCTGGACTAGACAGCGATACACTGAAGCTTTCTTT. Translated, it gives CAWTRQRYTEAFF.

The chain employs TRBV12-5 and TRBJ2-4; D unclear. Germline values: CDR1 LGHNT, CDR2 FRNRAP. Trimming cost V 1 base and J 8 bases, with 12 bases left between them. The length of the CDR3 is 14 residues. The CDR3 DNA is TGTGCTAGTGGTTTGGGGATTATCACGGACATTCAGTACTTC. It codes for CASGLGIITDIQYF.

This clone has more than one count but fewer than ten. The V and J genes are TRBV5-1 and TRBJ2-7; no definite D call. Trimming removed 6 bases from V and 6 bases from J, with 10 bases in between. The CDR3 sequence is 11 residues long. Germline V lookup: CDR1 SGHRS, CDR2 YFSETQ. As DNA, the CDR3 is TGCGCCAGCACGGACCTTACCGAGCAGTACTTC. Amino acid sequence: CASTDLTEQYF. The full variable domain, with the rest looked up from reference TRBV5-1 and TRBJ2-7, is KAGVTQTPRYLIKTRGQQVTLSCSPISGHRSVSWYQQTPGQGLQFLFEYFSETQRNKGNFPGRFSGRQFSNSRSEMNVSTLELGDSALYLCASTDLTEQYFGPGTRLTVT.

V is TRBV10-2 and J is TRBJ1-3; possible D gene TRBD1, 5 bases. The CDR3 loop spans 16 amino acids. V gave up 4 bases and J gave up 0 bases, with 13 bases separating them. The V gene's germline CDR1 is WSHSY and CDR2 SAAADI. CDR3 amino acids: CASSVIATGSGNTIYF. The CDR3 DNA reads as TGCGCCAGCAGTGTTATTGCTACAGGCTCTGGAAACACCATATATTTT.

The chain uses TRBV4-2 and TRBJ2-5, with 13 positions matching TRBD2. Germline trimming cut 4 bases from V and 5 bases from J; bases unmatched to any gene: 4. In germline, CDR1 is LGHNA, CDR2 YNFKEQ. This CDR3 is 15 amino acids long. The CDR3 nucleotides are TGTGCCAGCAGCCCGGGGACTAGCGGGGAGGAGACCCAGTACTTC. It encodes CASSPGTSGEETQYF.

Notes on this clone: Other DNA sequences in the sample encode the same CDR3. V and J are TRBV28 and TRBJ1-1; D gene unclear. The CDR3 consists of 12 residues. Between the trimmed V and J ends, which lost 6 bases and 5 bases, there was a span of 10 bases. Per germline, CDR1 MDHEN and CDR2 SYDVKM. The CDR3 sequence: CASSPTATEAFF. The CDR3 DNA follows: TGTGCCAGCAGCCCGACCGCGACTGAAGCTTTCTTT.

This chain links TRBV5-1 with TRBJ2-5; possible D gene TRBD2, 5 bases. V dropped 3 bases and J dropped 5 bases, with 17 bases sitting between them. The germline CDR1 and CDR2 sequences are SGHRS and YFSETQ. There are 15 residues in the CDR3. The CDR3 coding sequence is TGCGCCAGCAGCTCCGGGGAAGGGTATAGGGAGACCCAGTACTTC. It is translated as CASSSGEGYRETQYF.

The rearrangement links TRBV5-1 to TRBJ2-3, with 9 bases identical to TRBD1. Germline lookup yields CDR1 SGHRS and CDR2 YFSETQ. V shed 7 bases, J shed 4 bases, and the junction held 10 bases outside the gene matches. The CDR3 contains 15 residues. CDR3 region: CASRFGTGIPDTQYF. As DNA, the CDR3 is TGCGCCAGCCGATTCGGGACAGGGATCCCAGATACGCAGTATTTT. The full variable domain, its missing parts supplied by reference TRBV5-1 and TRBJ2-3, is KAGVTQTPRYLIKTRGQQVTLSCSPISGHRSVSWYQQTPGQGLQFLFEYFSETQRNKGNFPGRFSGRQFSNSRSEMNVSTLELGDSALYLCASRFGTGIPDTQYFGPGTRLTVL.